The source of this TCR beta chain is a study of identical twins. Study results and limitations: There were fewer insertions in abundant cord blood beta clonotypes, but memory repertoires showed no such pattern. Excess sharing between twins was weaker in beta out-of-frame sequences. Conclusions came from cross-sectional statistical analysis, not from following the same donors.

V was pared by 6 bases and J by 3 bases, with 13 bases between. CDR3 length: 14 amino acids. Worth noting for this clonotype: Antigen: not known.

A universal primer site arose from template switching, and cDNA bore unique molecular identifiers. TCRdb itself ran the 5' RACE reads through MiXCR, one entry per CDR3 protein. The sample yields about 1.7 million distinct CDR3 sequences, about 31% seen once. The sequenced material came from cord blood. The chain has TRBV12-3 or TRBV12-4 and TRBJ2-3; D remains unclear. The receptor comes from a newborn girl in good health. The CDR3 DNA follows: TGTGCCAGCAGCCCTGGGCCCTGGACAGATACGCAGTATTTT. This codes for CASSPGPWTDTQYF.